The 5 T cell receptor beta chains reported below all come from one sample, sequenced in a study of T cell changes during pregnancy in multiple sclerosis. TCRdb keeps only in-frame clones here, not all; method: immunoSEQ multiplex PCR. The sample yields some 70,000 clones, around nine tenths seen once. Material: peripheral blood, obtained after pregnancy. The origin of the receptors is a female donor in good health, enrolled as a control in a pregnancy study.

The V call is TRBV19, the J call TRBJ2-2; 7 bases align to TRBD1. CDR1 and CDR2 from the germline V gene are LNHDA and SQIVND (reference sequence). CDR3 size: 15 residues. V dropped 6 bases and J dropped 5; count of bases not matched to a gene: 9. The CDR3 loop is CASSINRGRTGELFF. The CDR3 DNA reads TGTGCCAGTAGCATCAACAGGGGAAGGACCGGGGAGCTGTTTTTT.

The V call is TRBV29-1, the J call TRBJ2-7; 7 nucleotides agree with TRBD1. V lost 6 bases to trimming and J lost 3 bases; unmatched junction nucleotides: 8. The CDR3 totals 13 residues. Germline CDR1 and CDR2: SQVTM and ANQGSEA. CDR3 sequence (DNA): TGCAGCGTGAGACTGGACAGGATCTACGAGCAGTACTTC. Protein sequence: CSVRLDRIYEQYF.

The chain couples TRBV2 to TRBJ1-5, with D perhaps matching TRBD1 (5 bases). V was shortened by 6 bases and J by 3 bases, with 18 bases between the two germline ends. Germline CDR1 reads SNHLY; CDR2 reads FYNNEI. The CDR3 contains 16 residues. CDR3 sequence: CASSPVSDRNNQPQHF. The CDR3, as DNA: TGTGCCAGCAGCCCCGTTTCTGACAGAAACAATCAGCCCCAGCATTTT.

The gene calls are TRBV7-8 and TRBJ2-7; 7 nucleotides agree with TRBD2. The V gene's germline CDR1 is SGHVS and CDR2 FQNEAQ. The CDR3 totals 13 residues. Losses at the gene ends were 2 bases for V and 2 bases for J; bases not matched to a gene: 0. The CDR3, as DNA: TGTGCCAGCAGCTTAACTAGCGCCTACGAGCAGTACTTC. This translates into CASSLTSAYEQYF.

The chain recombines TRBV19 with TRBJ2-2, with a tentative D call TRBD1 (6 bases). The germline gives CDR1 LNHDA, CDR2 SQIVND (reference sequence). The CDR3 covers 15 residues. Trimming took off 5 bases at V and 4 bases at J, with 14 bases between the two ends. CDR3 amino acids: CASSVRDIGTGELFF. CDR3 coding DNA: TGTGCCAGTAGTGTCCGGGACATAGGCACCGGGGAGCTGTTTTTT.